Reported below is one TCR beta chain. This specimen belongs to a study of T-cell reconstitution after alpha-beta-depleted transplantation in children. Using unique molecular identifiers, the investigators prepared the TCRbeta library. TCRdb redid the calling of the PCR reads with MiXCR, one entry per CDR3 protein. The sample consists of about 500,000 distinct CDR3 sequences, approximately 30% of them appearing once. The CDR3 runs 13 residues. Per the germline V gene, CDR1 is DFQATT and CDR2 is SNEGSKA (reference sequence). The V gene lost 1 base and the J gene lost 8 bases, with 9 bases spanning the gap.

Sequenced here: PBMCs from the stem cell graft donor, sampled from the stem cell graft. This clonotype originated in a human donor who donated a stem cell graft to a child with aplastic anemia. V and J are TRBV20-1 and TRBJ1-6; a weak D match, TRBD1 (5 bases). The CDR3 sequence: CSARVRGDSPLHF. CDR3 DNA: TGCAGTGCTAGAGTTAGGGGAGATTCACCCCTCCACTTT.